Below are 18 T cell receptor beta chains sequenced from a single sample in a study of cytotoxic CD8 clonotypes in ibrutinib-treated CLL. Generated by immunoSEQ multiplex PCR, the TCRdb table keeps only in-frame clones and is missing some. The table has about 130,000 clones, about 76% seen once. Material: PBMCs, obtained after 24 months of ibrutinib treatment. The receptors were sampled from a human donor with chronic lymphocytic leukemia.

This clone has only one observation. The chain combines TRBV6-6 with TRBJ2-3; maybe TRBD1 (6 bases). CDR1 is MNHNY, CDR2 SVGAGI, per germline (reference sequence). This CDR3 has 10 amino acids. V was cut by 10 bases and J by 6 bases, with 8 bases left in between. In DNA, the CDR3 is TGTGCCACGAGGGGGGATACGCAGTATTTT. It specifies CATRGDTQYF.

This clone was seen a few times. This sequence joins TRBV30 and TRBJ2-3; 9 nucleotides align to TRBD1. With V trimmed by 3 bases and J by 4 bases, 8 bases remained unmatched. The CDR3 length is 15 residues. Germline lookup yields CDR1 GTSNPN and CDR2 SVGIG (reference sequence). CDR3 residues: CAWSLGQGQSDTQYF. The CDR3 DNA follows: TGTGCCTGGAGCCTAGGACAGGGGCAATCAGATACGCAGTATTTT.

J is TRBJ2-7 and V is TRBV4-3; TRBD2 matches at 11 bases. Germline CDR1 reads LGHNA; CDR2 reads YSLEER. This CDR3 region has 15 residues. V shed 1 base, J shed 2 bases, and the junction held 1 base outside the gene matches. CDR3 residues: CASSQGLAGTYEQYF. The CDR3 coding sequence is TGCGCCAGCAGCCAAGGACTAGCGGGAACCTACGAGCAGTACTTC.

The chain joins TRBV11-1 to TRBJ1-2, with TRBD1 identical over 7 bases. The CDR3 contains 13 residues. Germline-derived CDR1 and CDR2 are SGHAT and FQDESV (reference sequence). V lost 5 bases, J lost 7 bases, and 7 bases stayed unmatched. CDR3 in DNA: TGTGCCAGCAGCACGCAGGGGGAAGGTGGCTACACCTTC. Translated, it gives CASSTQGEGGYTF. The variable domain in full, with the rest retrieved from reference TRBV11-1 and TRBJ1-2, is EAEVAQSPRYKITEKSQAVAFWCDPISGHATLYWYRQILGQGPELLVQFQDESVVDDSQLPKDRFSAERLKGVDSTLKIQPAELGDSAMYLCASSTQGEGGYTFGSGTRLTVV.

J is TRBJ2-2 and V is TRBV5-1, with D unclear. The CDR3 length is 15 residues. The V end lost 4 bases, the J end lost 7 bases, and 17 bases lay between the germline ends. Germline values: CDR1 SGHRS, CDR2 YFSETQ. The CDR3 nucleotides read TGCGCCAGCAGCCCCCCGACGGTGTCGGGCGGGGAGCTGTTTTTT. Its protein is CASSPPTVSGGELFF.

The chain combines TRBV30 with TRBJ1-3; D is possibly TRBD1 (5 bases). Germline V gene data show CDR1 as GTSNPN and CDR2 as SVGIG (reference sequence). The CDR3 contains 16 residues. Trimming cost V 2 bases and J 0 bases, with 14 bases left between them. Written as DNA, the CDR3 is TGTGCCTGGAGTCGCGGACACGGCTTCTCTGGAAACACCATATATTTT. It codes for CAWSRGHGFSGNTIYF.

This clone was detected only a few times. A far bigger clonotype differs at one base, so this is likely a read error. Other DNA sequences from this sample encode an identical CDR3 as well. The V gene is TRBV9, the J gene TRBJ2-1; D uncertain. The germline gives CDR1 SGDLS, CDR2 YYNGEE. V lost 0 bases, J lost 4 bases, and 5 bases lay in between. The CDR3 runs 13 residues. CDR3 protein: CASSVAEYNEQFF. CDR3 nucleotides: TGTGCCAGCAGCGTAGCCGAGTACAATGAGCAGTTCTTC.

The chain links TRBV5-5 to TRBJ1-2; maybe TRBD1 (6 bases). The CDR3 has 14 residues. The germline V gene encodes CDR1 SGHKS and CDR2 YYEKEE (reference sequence). The V gene lost 4 bases and the J gene lost 7 bases, with 17 bases spanning the gap. CDR3 residues: CASSPEQGQVGYTF. CDR3 bases: TGTGCCAGCAGCCCAGAGCAGGGGCAGGTTGGCTACACCTTC. The full variable domain, its missing parts supplied by reference TRBV5-5 and TRBJ1-2, is DAGVTQSPTHLIKTRGQQVTLRCSPISGHKSVSWYQQVLGQGPQFIFQYYEKEERGRGNFPDRFSARQFPNYSSELNVNALLLGDSALYLCASSPEQGQVGYTFGSGTRLTVV.

V gene TRBV19 combines with J gene TRBJ2-5, with D perhaps TRBD1 (5 bases). Trimming removed 2 bases from V and 4 bases from J, with 8 bases in between. CDR3 length equals 13 residues. Looked up from germline, CDR1 is LNHDA and CDR2 is SQIVND (reference sequence). The CDR3 spells CASSITGRETQYF. CDR3 DNA: TGTGCCAGTAGTATAACAGGTCGAGAGACCCAGTACTTC.

V gene TRBV6-5 combines with J gene TRBJ2-3; D is uncertain. The CDR3 is 11 amino acids. V shed 6 bases and J shed 8 bases, with 9 bases lying between them. Germline loops: CDR1 MNHEY, CDR2 SVGAGI. The CDR3 region is CASRAEGTQYF. DNA for the CDR3: TGTGCCAGCAGAGCCGAAGGTACGCAGTATTTT.

V gene TRBV19 combines with J gene TRBJ2-5, with D perhaps matching TRBD2 (9 bases). CDR1 and CDR2 from the germline V gene are LNHDA and SQIVND (reference sequence). CDR3 length: 16 amino acids. Trimming stripped 4 bases from V and 5 bases from J, with 20 bases between. DNA of the CDR3: TGTGCCAGTAGTACCCAGGGGGCGGGAGGGCCGGAGACCCAGTACTTC. Translating gives CASSTQGAGGPETQYF.

The V call is TRBV5-6, the J call TRBJ2-7; perhaps TRBD1 as D (5 bases). The V gene lost 2 bases and the J gene lost 2 bases, with 8 bases spanning the gap. Germline CDR1 reads SGHDT; CDR2 reads YYEEEE. This CDR3 is built from 13 residues. Here the CDR3 reads CASSFDSPYEQYF. The CDR3 nucleotides are TGTGCCAGCAGCTTCGACAGCCCCTACGAGCAGTACTTC.

The rearrangement joins TRBV4-1 to TRBJ2-7; D might be TRBD2 (6 bases). The CDR3 is 17 residues long. Germline values: CDR1 MGHRA, CDR2 YSYEKL. V was pared by 3 bases and J by 2 bases, with 20 bases between. The chain's CDR3 is CASSHPKPGTGPYEQYF. CDR3 DNA sequence: TGCGCCAGCAGCCACCCAAAACCAGGGACTGGCCCCTACGAGCAGTACTTC.

This chain joins TRBV5-1 and TRBJ2-5; tentatively, D is TRBD2 (7 bases). Trimming cost V 5 bases and J 1 base, with 12 bases left between them. CDR1 is SGHRS and CDR2 is YFSETQ in the germline V gene. This CDR3 region has 14 residues. The CDR3 nucleotides are TGCGCCAGCAGTGGGGGGGCCCCCCAAGAGACCCAGTACTTC. Translated: CASSGGAPQETQYF.

The chain is built from TRBV7-2 and TRBJ1-3; no reliable D call. Germline V CDR1 and CDR2: SGHTA, FQGNSA. The V end lost 5 bases, the J end lost 9 bases, and 14 bases lay between the germline ends. This CDR3 region has 13 residues. CDR3 sequence reads: CASSPGAGRTIYF. DNA of the CDR3: TGTGCCAGCAGCCCTGGAGCGGGTCGCACCATATATTTT.

This clone was detected once. V is TRBV7-9 and J is TRBJ2-3; 8 bases are shared with TRBD2. Trimming took 7 bases from V and 4 from J; bases not matched to a gene: 7. The CDR3 length is 14 residues. Per the germline V gene, CDR1 is SEHNR and CDR2 is FQNEAQ (reference sequence). The CDR3, as DNA: TGTGCCAGCACCCGGGGGGGGAGCCCAGATACGCAGTATTTT. It is translated as CASTRGGSPDTQYF.

The CDR3 nucleotides are TGTGCCAGCAGCTTAGCGGGGGCTGGCGATAACTATGGCTACACCTTC. Amino acids: CASSLAGAGDNYGYTF. The V call is TRBV7-3, the J call TRBJ1-2; D possibly corresponds to TRBD1 (6 bases). Germline V gene data show CDR1 as SGHTA and CDR2 as FQGTGA. The CDR3 runs 16 residues. Trimming pared 2 bases from V and 1 base from J, leaving 14 bases between.

The rearrangement joins TRBV30 to TRBJ1-1; D perhaps matches TRBD1 (6 bases). Looked up from germline, CDR1 is GTSNPN and CDR2 is SVGIG (reference sequence). Trimming took off 2 bases at V and 0 bases at J, with 22 bases between the two ends. CDR3 length: 18 amino acids. The DNA of the CDR3 is TGTGCCTGGAGTCCACCGAGGTGGGGGGGCCCATTGAACACTGAAGCTTTCTTT. Protein: CAWSPPRWGGPLNTEAFF.